This record looks at one T cell receptor beta chain sequence and its context. The data are from a study of T-cell memory formation after mild COVID-19. TCRdb passed the 5' RACE reads through MiXCR, listing each CDR3 protein once. Of under 200,000 distinct CDR3 sequences in the sample, 25% to 40% are singletons; the top ten hold more than 10%. Trimming cost V 8 bases and J 5 bases, with 19 bases left between them. CDR1 MNHEY and CDR2 SMNVEV come from the germline V gene (reference sequence). This CDR3 contains 15 residues. Material: PBMCs or a T cell subset sorted from them (not recorded which). This TCR derives from an adult woman who had mild COVID-19 (a few samples of this study predate the infection). Cell type and time point are not known. This chain links TRBV27 with TRBJ2-1; perhaps TRBD2 as D (6 bases). The CDR3 coding sequence is TGTGCCAGCTACTGGGTTTTCCCGGGGGACAATGAGCAGTTCTTC. This encodes CASYWVFPGDNEQFF.